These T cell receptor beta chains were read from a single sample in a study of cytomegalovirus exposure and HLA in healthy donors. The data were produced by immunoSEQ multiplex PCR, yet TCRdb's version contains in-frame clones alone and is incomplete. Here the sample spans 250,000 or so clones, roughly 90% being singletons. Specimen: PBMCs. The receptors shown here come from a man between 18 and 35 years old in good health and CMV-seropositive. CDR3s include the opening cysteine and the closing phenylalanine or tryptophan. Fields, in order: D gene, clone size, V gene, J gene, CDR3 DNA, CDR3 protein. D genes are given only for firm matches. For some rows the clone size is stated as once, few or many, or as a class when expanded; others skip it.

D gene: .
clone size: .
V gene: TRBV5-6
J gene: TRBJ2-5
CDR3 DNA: TGTGCCAGCAGCGAAGCCGGGACGCAAGAGACCCAGTACTTC
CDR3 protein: CASSEAGTQETQYF

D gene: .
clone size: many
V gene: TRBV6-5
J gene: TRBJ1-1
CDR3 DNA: TGTGCCAGCAGTTATAGTCGGGGGCATTTGAACACTGAAGCTTTCTTT
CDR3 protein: CASSYSRGHLNTEAFF

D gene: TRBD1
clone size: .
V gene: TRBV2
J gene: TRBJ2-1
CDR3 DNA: TGTGCCAGCACCAAGGGGACAGGGATTGAGCAGTTCTTC
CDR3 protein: CASTKGTGIEQFF

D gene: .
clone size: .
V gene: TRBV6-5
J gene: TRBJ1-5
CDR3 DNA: TGTGCCAGCAGTTTTCGACAAAATCAGCCCCAGCATTTT
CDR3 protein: CASSFRQNQPQHF

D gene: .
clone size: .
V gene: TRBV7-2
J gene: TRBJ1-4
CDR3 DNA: TGTGCCAGCAGCTTATACGGGCAGGCTAATGAAAAACTGTTTTTT
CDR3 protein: CASSLYGQANEKLFF

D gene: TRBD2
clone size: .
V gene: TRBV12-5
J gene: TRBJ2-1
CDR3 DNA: TGTGCTAGTGGTTTGGGGGGACTACCTAACAATGAGCAGTTCTTC
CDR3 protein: CASGLGGLPNNEQFF

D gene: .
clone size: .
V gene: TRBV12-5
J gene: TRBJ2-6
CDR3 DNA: TGTGCTAGTGGTTTAGGGACCCTGAGCTCTGGGGCCAACGTCCTGACTTTC
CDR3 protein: CASGLGTLSSGANVLTF

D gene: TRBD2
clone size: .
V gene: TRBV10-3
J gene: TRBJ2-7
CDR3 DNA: TGTGCCACAACTAGCGGGAGCTCCTACGAGCAGTACTTC
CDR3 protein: CATTSGSSYEQYF

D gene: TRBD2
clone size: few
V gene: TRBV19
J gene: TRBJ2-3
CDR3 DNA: TGTGCCAGTCGGGCTAGCGGGAGTAATACGCAGTATTTT
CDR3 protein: CASRASGSNTQYF

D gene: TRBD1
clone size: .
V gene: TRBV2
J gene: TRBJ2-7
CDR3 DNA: TGTGCCAGCACCACGGGACAGCCTCGGGACGAGCAGTACTTC
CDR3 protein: CASTTGQPRDEQYF

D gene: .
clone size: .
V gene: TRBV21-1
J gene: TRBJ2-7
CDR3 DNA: TGTGCCACCATCATGTCCGGGCCCAACTTC
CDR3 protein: CATIMSGPNF

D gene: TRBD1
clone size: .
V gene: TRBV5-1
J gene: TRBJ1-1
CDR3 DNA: TGCGCCAGCAGCTTGGAACAGGGGGCCCGCACTGAAGCTTTCTTT
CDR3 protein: CASSLEQGARTEAFF

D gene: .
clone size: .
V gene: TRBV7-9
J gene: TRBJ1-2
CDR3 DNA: TGTGCCAGCAGCCAGGGTGGGGGGAATGGCTACACCTTC
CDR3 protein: CASSQGGGNGYTF

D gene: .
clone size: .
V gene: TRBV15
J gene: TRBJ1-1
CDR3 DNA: TGTGCCACCAGCAGGCAAATTGATAACACTGAAGCTTTCTTT
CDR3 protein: CATSRQIDNTEAFF

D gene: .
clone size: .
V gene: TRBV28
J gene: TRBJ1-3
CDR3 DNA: TGTGCCAGCAGTTTTGGGGGAATAGTATCCGGAAACACCATATATTTT
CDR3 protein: CASSFGGIVSGNTIYF

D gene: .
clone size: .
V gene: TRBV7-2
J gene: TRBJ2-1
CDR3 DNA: TGTGCCAGCAGCCACAACCCTGGATATGAGCAGTTCTTC
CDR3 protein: CASSHNPGYEQFF

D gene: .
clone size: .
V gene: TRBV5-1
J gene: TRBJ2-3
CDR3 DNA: TGCGCCAGCAGCTTGGGAGCTGGAAGCACAGATACGCAGTATTTT
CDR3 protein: CASSLGAGSTDTQYF

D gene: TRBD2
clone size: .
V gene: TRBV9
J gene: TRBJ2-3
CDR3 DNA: TGTGCCAGCAGCGTAGGCCCTAGCGGGAGTTCAGATACGCAGTATTTT
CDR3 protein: CASSVGPSGSSDTQYF

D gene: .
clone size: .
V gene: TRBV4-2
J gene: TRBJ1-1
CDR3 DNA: TGTGCCAGCAGCCAAGATATTTTGGGGGTGTACACTGAAGCTTTCTTT
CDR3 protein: CASSQDILGVYTEAFF

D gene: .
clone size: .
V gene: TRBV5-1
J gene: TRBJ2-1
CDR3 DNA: TGCGCCAGCAGCCCACAGGGGAGGTACAATGAGCAGTTCTTC
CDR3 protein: CASSPQGRYNEQFF

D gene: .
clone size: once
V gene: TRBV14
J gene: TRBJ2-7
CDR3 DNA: TGTGCCAGCAGCCAAGGGGGTCTTCTATCCTACGAGCAGTACTTC
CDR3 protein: CASSQGGLLSYEQYF

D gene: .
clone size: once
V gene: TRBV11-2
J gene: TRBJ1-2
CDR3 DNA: TGTGCCAGCAGCTCTCCCAGGGTCCCTGGCTACACCTTC
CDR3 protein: CASSSPRVPGYTF